This is a list of T cell receptor beta chains from one sample in a study of T cells in Graves' hyperthyroidism and ophthalmopathy. MiXCR, run by TCRdb on the multiplex PCR reads, gives a single entry per CDR3 protein. Of some 740,000 distinct CDR3 sequences in the sample, 11% to 15% were seen once. The sequenced material came from blood. Every receptor here comes from a woman between 18 and 29 years old with Graves' hyperthyroidism. The CDR3 runs from the conserved cysteine through the conserved F or W. D genes are given only for firm matches. Where a row states a size, it is once, few, many or the class of an expanded clone; other rows omit it.

j_call: TRBJ2-7; clone_size: -; d_call: TRBD2; v_call: TRBV7-9; cdr3_nt: TGTGCCAGCAGCGACTCCGGGCGGGGGTACGAGCAGTACTTC; cdr3_aa: CASSDSGRGYEQYF
j_call: TRBJ1-1; clone_size: few; d_call: TRBD1; v_call: TRBV12-3/TRBV12-4; cdr3_nt: TGTGCCAGCAGTTTGACAGGGGGCGCTTCTGAAGCTTTCTTT; cdr3_aa: CASSLTGGASEAFF
j_call: TRBJ2-5; clone_size: many; d_call: TRBD1; v_call: TRBV20-1; cdr3_nt: TGCAGTGCTAGAGCCGATGTCGTCTTTCCGGGACAGCCACAAGAGACCCAGTACTTC; cdr3_aa: CSARADVVFPGQPQETQYF
j_call: TRBJ2-7; clone_size: few; d_call: -; v_call: TRBV6-1; cdr3_nt: TGTGCCAGCAGTGAAAGGGGGGGAATCTACGAGCAGTACTTC; cdr3_aa: CASSERGGIYEQYF
j_call: TRBJ2-3; clone_size: many; d_call: TRBD2; v_call: TRBV6-1; cdr3_nt: TGTGCCAGCAGGCCGGGGGGAGGAGGCACAGATACGCAGTATTTT; cdr3_aa: CASRPGGGGTDTQYF
j_call: TRBJ1-1; clone_size: many; d_call: -; v_call: TRBV7-8; cdr3_nt: TGTGCCAGCAGCTTTAGATCGGGTCCGCTAAACACTGAAGCTTTCTTT; cdr3_aa: CASSFRSGPLNTEAFF
j_call: TRBJ2-7; clone_size: many; d_call: -; v_call: TRBV28; cdr3_nt: TGTGCCAGCAGTTCCCCGCGGCTCGCATACTACGAGCAGTACTTC; cdr3_aa: CASSSPRLAYYEQYF
j_call: TRBJ2-7; clone_size: few; d_call: -; v_call: TRBV6-6; cdr3_nt: TGTGCCAGCAGTTACTCAGGGGCCCTTTACGAGCAGTACTTC; cdr3_aa: CASSYSGALYEQYF
j_call: TRBJ2-7; clone_size: many; d_call: TRBD2; v_call: TRBV27; cdr3_nt: TGTGCCAGCAGGGCACGTAGCGGGGACTCCTACGAGCAGTACTTC; cdr3_aa: CASRARSGDSYEQYF
j_call: TRBJ1-6; clone_size: many; d_call: -; v_call: TRBV30; cdr3_nt: TGTGCCTGGAGTGGACAGGTCCGTTCACCCCTCCACTTT; cdr3_aa: CAWSGQVRSPLHF
j_call: TRBJ2-7; clone_size: few; d_call: -; v_call: TRBV6-5; cdr3_nt: TGTGCCAGCAGCTCTACTCCCGACATACGCTTCTCCTACGAGCAGTACTTC; cdr3_aa: CASSSTPDIRFSYEQYF
j_call: TRBJ1-1; clone_size: -; d_call: -; v_call: TRBV4-1; cdr3_nt: TGCGCCAGCAGCCAAGATAGGGTGGCAGGGAGGATGCTCATGAACACTGAAGCTTTCTTT; cdr3_aa: CASSQDRVAGRMLMNTEAFF
j_call: TRBJ2-1; clone_size: few; d_call: TRBD2; v_call: TRBV30; cdr3_nt: TGTGCCTGGAGTGTAGGACTAGCGGGAGTCGATGAGCAGTTCTTC; cdr3_aa: CAWSVGLAGVDEQFF
j_call: TRBJ1-2; clone_size: -; d_call: -; v_call: TRBV4-3; cdr3_nt: TGCGCCAGCAGCCAAGATCGGGTAGGGCCAAACTATGGCTACACCTTC; cdr3_aa: CASSQDRVGPNYGYTF
j_call: TRBJ2-1; clone_size: few; d_call: -; v_call: TRBV12-3/TRBV12-4; cdr3_nt: TGTGCCAGCAGTTTATATGGCAGTCTTCCCTACAATGAGCAGTTCTTC; cdr3_aa: CASSLYGSLPYNEQFF
j_call: TRBJ1-2; clone_size: many; d_call: TRBD1; v_call: TRBV12-3/TRBV12-4; cdr3_nt: TGTGCCAGCAGTTCAGGGGGCTCTAACTATGGCTACACCTTC; cdr3_aa: CASSSGGSNYGYTF
j_call: TRBJ1-6; clone_size: many; d_call: TRBD1; v_call: TRBV12-3/TRBV12-4; cdr3_nt: TGTGCCAGCACCCAGACAGGGATACCAAATTCACCCCTCCACTTT; cdr3_aa: CASTQTGIPNSPLHF
j_call: TRBJ1-2; clone_size: -; d_call: -; v_call: TRBV29-1; cdr3_nt: TGCAGCGTTGACCAGGGCGGATACTATGGCTACACCTTC; cdr3_aa: CSVDQGGYYGYTF
j_call: TRBJ1-2; clone_size: many; d_call: -; v_call: TRBV12-3/TRBV12-4; cdr3_nt: TGTGCCAGCAGTTTGGACGGGTTAGGTGGCTACACCTTC; cdr3_aa: CASSLDGLGGYTF
j_call: TRBJ2-7; clone_size: few; d_call: -; v_call: TRBV7-2; cdr3_nt: TGTGCCAGCAGCCTAGCCAGGTACGAAGAGCAGTACTTC; cdr3_aa: CASSLARYEEQYF
j_call: TRBJ2-7; clone_size: few; d_call: TRBD1; v_call: TRBV30; cdr3_nt: TGTGCCTGGAGTTCCGGGACAGGGTTCGACGAGCAGTACTTC; cdr3_aa: CAWSSGTGFDEQYF
j_call: TRBJ1-1; clone_size: many; d_call: -; v_call: TRBV27; cdr3_nt: TGTGCCAGCAGTTCGTTAACACCCACTGAAGCTTTCTTT; cdr3_aa: CASSSLTPTEAFF
j_call: TRBJ2-7; clone_size: many; d_call: TRBD1; v_call: TRBV30; cdr3_nt: TGTGCCTGGAGAGACAGGGGGTCTAGGGAGCAGTACTTC; cdr3_aa: CAWRDRGSREQYF
j_call: TRBJ2-7; clone_size: many; d_call: TRBD2; v_call: TRBV18; cdr3_nt: TGTGCCAGCTCACCACCCTTTAGCGGGAGTTACCCTAGCGAGCAGTACTTC; cdr3_aa: CASSPPFSGSYPSEQYF
j_call: TRBJ2-3; clone_size: many; d_call: TRBD1; v_call: TRBV28; cdr3_nt: TGTGCCAGCAGATCGACAGGGGCTAGCACAGATACGCAGTATTTT; cdr3_aa: CASRSTGASTDTQYF
j_call: TRBJ1-5; clone_size: many; d_call: -; v_call: TRBV5-1; cdr3_nt: TGCGCCAGCGCCATAGGTGGCCGTGATAATCAGCCCCAGCATTTT; cdr3_aa: CASAIGGRDNQPQHF
j_call: TRBJ2-2; clone_size: -; d_call: -; v_call: TRBV6-5; cdr3_nt: TGTGCCAGCAGTTACAGTGCGGGGCAGGGTGGGACCGGGGAGCTGTTTTTT; cdr3_aa: CASSYSAGQGGTGELFF
j_call: TRBJ1-1; clone_size: -; d_call: -; v_call: TRBV24-1; cdr3_nt: TGTGCCACCCCACAACCGACCCTGAACACTGAAGCTTTCTTT; cdr3_aa: CATPQPTLNTEAFF
j_call: TRBJ2-1; clone_size: many; d_call: -; v_call: TRBV12-3/TRBV12-4; cdr3_nt: TGTGCCAGCAGTTTGCCTAGCGTCGCCTACAATGAGCAGTTCTTC; cdr3_aa: CASSLPSVAYNEQFF
j_call: TRBJ2-7; clone_size: -; d_call: TRBD1; v_call: TRBV20-1; cdr3_nt: TGCAGTGCTGAAGCAGGGGGCCTAGATCTGAACGAGCAGTACTTC; cdr3_aa: CSAEAGGLDLNEQYF
j_call: TRBJ1-5; clone_size: few; d_call: -; v_call: TRBV9; cdr3_nt: TGTGCCAGCAGCCCTACCGGACAGCTCAATCAGCCCCAGCATTTT; cdr3_aa: CASSPTGQLNQPQHF
j_call: TRBJ1-1; clone_size: few; d_call: -; v_call: TRBV13; cdr3_nt: TGTGCCAGCAGCTCCGTAGGGGGTTTGAACACTGAAGCTTTCTTT; cdr3_aa: CASSSVGGLNTEAFF
j_call: TRBJ2-1; clone_size: -; d_call: -; v_call: TRBV29-1; cdr3_nt: TGCAGCGTTGAACAGCGCCCGAAGAGTCAGTTCTTC; cdr3_aa: CSVEQRPKSQFF
j_call: TRBJ1-3; clone_size: once; d_call: TRBD1; v_call: TRBV19; cdr3_nt: TGTGCCAGTAGTATCGGCAGGGGGTCTGGAAACACCATATATTTT; cdr3_aa: CASSIGRGSGNTIYF
j_call: TRBJ1-5; clone_size: few; d_call: -; v_call: TRBV10-3; cdr3_nt: TGTGCCATCAGGGAGGGCTCCGATGACAGCAATCAGCCCCAGCATTTT; cdr3_aa: CAIREGSDDSNQPQHF
j_call: TRBJ2-7; clone_size: many; d_call: -; v_call: TRBV5-4; cdr3_nt: TGTGCCAGCAGCTTCAACTCCAGGTTTAGCCAGGACGAGCAGTACTTC; cdr3_aa: CASSFNSRFSQDEQYF
j_call: TRBJ2-5; clone_size: few; d_call: -; v_call: TRBV19; cdr3_nt: TGTGCCAGTAGTATTTCGGACGGGCTGGGGATCCGGTACTTC; cdr3_aa: CASSISDGLGIRYF
j_call: TRBJ2-7; clone_size: few; d_call: TRBD2; v_call: TRBV5-1; cdr3_nt: TGCGCCAGCAGCTTGTCTGCGGGAGGGGTTTACGAGCAGTACTTC; cdr3_aa: CASSLSAGGVYEQYF
j_call: TRBJ2-5; clone_size: many; d_call: -; v_call: TRBV11-2; cdr3_nt: TGTGCCAGCGCGCGGGCACAAGAGACCCAGTACTTC; cdr3_aa: CASARAQETQYF
j_call: TRBJ2-5; clone_size: many; d_call: -; v_call: TRBV20-1; cdr3_nt: TGCAGTGCTAGCCGTCTGGAGTCGATGCGGGAGACCCAGTACTTC; cdr3_aa: CSASRLESMRETQYF
j_call: TRBJ2-1; clone_size: many; d_call: TRBD2; v_call: TRBV7-3; cdr3_nt: TGTGCCAGCAGCTACCAAGGACTAGCGGGCTACAATGAGCAGTTCTTC; cdr3_aa: CASSYQGLAGYNEQFF
j_call: TRBJ2-2; clone_size: -; d_call: -; v_call: TRBV7-9; cdr3_nt: TGTGCCAGCAGCGGGAGCCTAACCACCGGGGAGCTGTTTTTT; cdr3_aa: CASSGSLTTGELFF
j_call: TRBJ2-7; clone_size: few; d_call: -; v_call: TRBV7-6; cdr3_nt: TGTGCCAGCAGCCTTGACCCCCCGAACCAGGGTTTTGGCTACGAGCAGTACTTC; cdr3_aa: CASSLDPPNQGFGYEQYF
j_call: TRBJ1-5; clone_size: few; d_call: -; v_call: TRBV27; cdr3_nt: TGTGCCAGCAGTTTATCCATAGGGGTTCATCCCCAGCATTTT; cdr3_aa: CASSLSIGVHPQHF
j_call: TRBJ2-7; clone_size: few; d_call: -; v_call: TRBV14; cdr3_nt: TGTGCCAGCAGCCCCGCTACGTTTGTTGAGCAGTACTTC; cdr3_aa: CASSPATFVEQYF